The 19 T cell receptor beta chains in this list originate from one sample, sequenced in a study of blood T cell repertoires in COVID-19. Produced via immunoSEQ multiplex PCR; TCRdb's table is partial and in-frame only. The sample consists of about 210,000 clones, about 84% of them appearing once. Sequenced: peripheral blood. The origin of the receptors is a human donor in a cohort sampled during active COVID-19.

The chain employs TRBV6-6 and TRBJ2-3, with 8 bases aligning to TRBD2. This CDR3 contains 11 residues. Per the germline V gene, CDR1 is MNHNY and CDR2 is SVGAGI (reference sequence). Trimming cost V 8 bases and J 8 bases; bases outside gene matches: 3. In nucleotides, the CDR3 is TGTGCCAGCGAACTAGCGGCTACGCAGTATTTT. Protein sequence: CASELAATQYF.

The chain is built from TRBV4-3 and TRBJ1-2, with unresolved D. The CDR3 covers 16 residues. Germline V gene lookup returns CDR1 LGHNA and CDR2 YSLEER. V lost 0 bases to trimming and J lost 7 bases, with 18 bases between them. In DNA, the CDR3 is TGCGCCAGCAGCCAAGATTTAGAGTCGAGGCGCGGTGGCTACACCTTC. Translating it yields CASSQDLESRRGGYTF.

The chain links TRBV24-1 to TRBJ2-5; TRBD2 matches at 12 bases. The CDR3 has 17 amino acids. CDR1 and CDR2 (germline): KGHDR, SFDVKD. Trimming removed 2 bases from V and 7 bases from J; junction bases left unmatched: 10. In DNA form, the CDR3 reads TGTGCCACCAGTGATTCCCGACTAGCGGGAGTGGGCGGGACCCAGTACTTC. It encodes CATSDSRLAGVGGTQYF.

A note on this clone: At one boundary the junction diverges from the germline segment, which might be a read error. J is TRBJ1-5 and V is TRBV2; no firm D call. The CDR3 contains 15 residues. From germline, CDR1 is SNHLY and CDR2 FYNNEI. The CDR3 here is CASSERNSRNQPQHF. The CDR3 DNA sequence: TGTGCCAGCAGTGAAAGGAACAGTCGCAACCAGCCCCAGCATTTT. The full variable domain, rest sourced from reference TRBV2 and TRBJ1-5, is EPEVTQTPSHQVTQMGQEVILRCVPISNHLYFYWYRQILGQKVEFLVSFYNNEISEKSEIFDDQFSVERPDGSNFTLKIRSTKLEDSAMYFCASSERNSRNQPQHFGDGTRLSIL.

This chain joins TRBV6-5 and TRBJ2-7; 7 bases map to TRBD2. Germline values: CDR1 MNHEY, CDR2 SVGAGI. V lost 5 bases and J lost 2; bases outside the gene matches: 6. The length of the CDR3 is 14 residues. CDR3 nucleotides: TGTGCCAGCAGTCACTTCGGGGGGACCTACGAGCAGTACTTC. This gives the protein CASSHFGGTYEQYF.

This chain uses TRBV7-2 with TRBJ2-7; D is possibly TRBD1 (8 bases). V was cut by 4 bases and J by 3 bases, with 13 bases left in between. Germline loops: CDR1 SGHTA, CDR2 FQGNSA. This CDR3 contains 14 residues. The CDR3 sequence is CASSSQGGSYEQYF. CDR3 nucleotide sequence: TGTGCCAGCAGCTCACAGGGGGGGAGCTACGAGCAGTACTTC.

This clone was detected only once. The chain joins TRBV10-3 to TRBJ1-5; 8 positions agree with TRBD1. Looked up from germline, CDR1 is ENHRY and CDR2 is SYGVKD. This CDR3 has 14 residues. The junction had 4 bases not matched to a gene; V was cut back by 7 bases and J by 2 bases. CDR3 region: CAINDRGRNQPQHF. In DNA form, the CDR3 reads TGTGCCATCAACGACAGGGGACGCAATCAGCCCCAGCATTTT.

This clone appeared once. V is TRBV7-8 and J is TRBJ1-6; D perhaps matches TRBD1 (5 bases). Germline values: CDR1 SGHVS, CDR2 FQNEAQ. This CDR3 is 15 amino acids long. Trimming stripped 7 bases from V and 4 bases from J, with 14 bases between. CDR3 DNA: TGTGCCAGCACACCTGAGGCAGGGTATAATTCACCCCTCCACTTT. Translation gives CASTPEAGYNSPLHF.

This sequence joins TRBV9 and TRBJ2-7; the D gene is possibly TRBD1 (8 bases). CDR1 and CDR2 from the germline V gene are SGDLS and YYNGEE. This CDR3 is built from 18 residues. V lost 4 bases and J 4 bases, leaving 27 bases between the germline ends. DNA of the CDR3: TGTGCCAGCAGCCACCATTTGGAGGACAGGGCGGGAGCATACGAGCAGTACTTC. Protein product: CASSHHLEDRAGAYEQYF.

This clone showed up many times. The chain combines TRBV6-5 with TRBJ2-7, with 8 bases that match TRBD1. Germline loops: CDR1 MNHEY, CDR2 SVGAGI. Trimming at V came to 6 bases and at J to 3 bases, leaving 10 bases not matched to a gene. There are 15 residues in the CDR3. The CDR3 DNA is TGTGCCAGCAGGACAGGGGCGGCTTACTACTACGAGCAGTACTTC. Encoded protein: CASRTGAAYYYEQYF.

This clone has a single count. The chain has TRBV29-1 and TRBJ1-5, with a possible D match to TRBD1 (6 bases). The germline V gene encodes CDR1 SQVTM and CDR2 ANQGSEA. V lost 6 bases and J lost 0, with 9 bases in between. CDR3 length: 13 residues. Here the CDR3 DNA reads TGCAGCGTGGGACAAAATAGCAATCAGCCCCAGCATTTT. It translates to CSVGQNSNQPQHF.

This clone is labeled as medium-sized. The chain recombines TRBV27 with TRBJ2-7; 8 bases are a match to TRBD2. The V gene's germline CDR1 is MNHEY and CDR2 SMNVEV (reference sequence). The CDR3 consists of 14 residues. V was clipped by 2 bases and J by 3 bases; unmatched bases: 3. CDR3 in DNA: TGTGCCAGCAGTTTAGTAGCGGGGCACTACGAGCAGTACTTC. Protein: CASSLVAGHYEQYF.

The rearrangement uses TRBV28 and TRBJ2-3, with 8 bases lining up with TRBD2. Germline V CDR1 and CDR2: MDHEN, SYDVKM. CDR3 size: 13 residues. V gave up 10 bases and J gave up 2 bases; unmatched junction bases: 5. The DNA of the CDR3 is TGTGCCATGGGGCGGGGGGACACAGATACGCAGTATTTT. As protein: CAMGRGDTDTQYF.

A word on this clone: Other DNA sequences within the sample encode an identical CDR3. The chain combines TRBV5-1 with TRBJ2-1; 7 bases are shared with TRBD2. Trimming removed 2 bases from V and 1 base from J; junction bases left unmatched: 0. Germline lookup yields CDR1 SGHRS and CDR2 YFSETQ. This CDR3 spans 14 amino acids. The CDR3 is CASSLAGSYNEQFF. In nucleotides, the CDR3 is TGCGCCAGCAGCTTAGCGGGGTCCTACAATGAGCAGTTCTTC.

The gene calls are TRBV5-1 and TRBJ2-7; 7 bases are shared with TRBD2. Germline CDR1 is SGHRS and CDR2 is YFSETQ. V lost 6 bases, J lost 5 bases, and 11 bases stayed unmatched. CDR3 length: 14 residues. CDR3: CASTPRGGFDEQYF. The CDR3 region has the DNA TGCGCCAGCACTCCTAGGGGAGGGTTCGACGAGCAGTACTTC.

This chain connects TRBV18 to TRBJ1-2; TRBD1 matches at 7 bases. After removal of 3 bases from V and 3 bases from J, the junction contained 4 bases not matched to a gene. Germline V gene sequence: CDR1 KGHSH, CDR2 LQKENI. The CDR3 has 14 amino acids. Here the CDR3 reads CASSPPGQDYGYTF. The CDR3 DNA follows: TGTGCCAGCTCACCCCCCGGACAGGACTATGGCTACACCTTC.

The CDR3 reads CASSYPGVGEQFF. In DNA form, the CDR3 reads TGTGCCAGCAGTTATCCGGGGGTAGGTGAGCAGTTCTTC. The chain combines TRBV6-2 or TRBV6-3 with TRBJ2-1, with a tentative D call TRBD2 (6 bases). CDR1 is MNHEY, CDR2 SVGEGT, per germline. The V end lost 3 bases, the J end lost 9 bases, and 12 bases lay between the germline ends. The CDR3 is 13 amino acids.

This chain joins TRBV12-3 or TRBV12-4 and TRBJ1-2; a weak D match, TRBD1 (5 bases). Trimming took off 5 bases at V and 4 bases at J, with 11 bases between the two ends. The CDR3 contains 13 residues. The CDR3 sequence is CASSEGHLYGYTF. The CDR3 DNA is TGTGCCAGCAGTGAAGGACACCTCTATGGCTACACCTTC.

The rearrangement joins TRBV3-1 (or the pseudogene TRBV3-2) to TRBJ1-1; D is uncertain. CDR1 is LGHDT and CDR2 is YNNKEL in the germline V gene (reference sequence). The CDR3 consists of 12 residues. With 1 base removed from V and 8 bases from J, the gap between germline ends came to 8 bases. The CDR3 coding sequence is TGTGCCAGCAGCCAAGGCCCCCGGGAAGCTTTCTTT. It translates to CASSQGPREAFF.